This record covers a single TCR beta chain. Its antigen is still unknown. The record has no base qualities; no much larger clone is one base away. Whole blood was collected in K2EDTA tubes by collaborating institutions according to the institutions' own protocols. For TCRbeta analysis, collaborator samples were shipped as frozen whole blood, as isolated PBMCs, or as DNA extracted from either sample type. These data are taken from a study of blood T cell repertoires in COVID-19 (TCRdb year 2020). In terms of the full investigation: The collaborator samples originated in the United States, Italy and Spain and spanned the acute and convalescent phases of COVID-19. The prospective study material was composed of cDNA or gDNA derived from T cells, B-cell-depleted T cells, or PBMCs. The dataset comprised deeply sampled blood TCRbeta repertoires from subjects exposed to, actively infected with, or recovered from COVID-19. The repertoires were released in a freely available public database intended as a resource for research on the immune response to SARS-CoV-2. Samples came from the ongoing ImmuneRACE study (first 160 participants) plus 1,254 subjects from 6 global collaborators. A de-identified subject ID, COVID-19 status, age in years and sex were almost always included in the sample metadata. Where available, HLA class I and class II types were obtained from metadata supplied by the sample provider rather than from assay-based typing. What the work shows at the level of the full study, not this receptor alone: How much clinical and demographic metadata was included differed by source and by participant, and the metadata was provided uncurated.

Looking up the germline V gene yields CDR1 ENHRY and CDR2 SYGVKD. Including cysteine and phenylalanine, the CDR3 has 20 amino acids. The CDR3 DNA has 60 bases and is translated from base 1. The junction carries 24 bases between V and J, which are trimmed by 0 bases and 0 bases respectively. TCRbeta CDR3 regions were amplified from genomic DNA using the immunoSEQ Assay, a bias-controlled multiplex PCR. The authors' analysis ran thus. The number of nucleated cells in each sample was estimated by amplification of reference gene primers within the assay. To quantify the absolute abundance of each unique TCRbeta CDR3 rearrangement, sequence reads were collapsed and filtered. For each sample, productive Simpson clonality was calculated as the square root of Simpson's diversity index across productive rearrangements. TCRdb provides this immuneACCESS table in a form limited to in-frame rearrangements. Some clones are lacking; in checked studies, under half of them reflect an unresolved V gene, and why the rest are absent is not known. V and J calls and clone size are as listed in that table; D and trimming were resolved from the DNA. In this sample the table shows about 140,000 clones, approximately 91% of which occur a single time. Of the sample, 8% to 11% falls within the top ten clones.

Sequencing was done on a sample of peripheral blood. This sequence was found in a man aged 45-65 years with active or convalescent COVID-19. This receptor chain uses TRBV10-3 and TRBJ2-7, with no D gene named confidently. This receptor has the CDR3 CAISESTSDRSRGLSYEQYF. The DNA is as follows: TGTGCCATCAGTGAGTCGACGTCAGATCGTAGTCGCGGTCTCTCCTACGAGCAGTACTTC.